This T cell receptor beta chain was recorded in a study of CD8 T cells in ankylosing spondylitis. Study-wide points: Made up of several highly homologous variants, a TCR beta motif appeared characteristic of ankylosing spondylitis blood. The clones that were linked to disease were reported to be significantly enriched in matched synovial fluid samples from ankylosing spondylitis patients.

In making TCR beta libraries, quantitative 5'-RACE with molecular barcodes was used. TCRdb recomputed calls from the 5' RACE reads with MiXCR, one row per CDR3 protein. The table lists 250,000 to 400,000 distinct CDR3 sequences, roughly 10% of them singletons. The table lists this clonotype with many counts. What it binds is not known. The sequence was collected from a female donor with ankylosing spondylitis or in good health (not recorded which). Input material: blood, either unsorted or a sorted T cell fraction (not recorded which).

CDR3 DNA: TGCAGTGCCCAAGGCAGGGTGAACACTGAAGCTTTCTTT. This encodes CSAQGRVNTEAFF. J is TRBJ1-1 and V is TRBV20-1, with D perhaps matching TRBD1 (5 bases). This CDR3 comprises 13 residues. V gave up 6 bases and J gave up 0 bases, with 11 bases separating them. The germline V gene has CDR1 DFQATT and CDR2 SNEGSKA (reference sequence).